What follows are 9 T cell receptor beta chains derived from one specimen sequenced in a study of cytomegalovirus exposure and HLA in healthy donors. The PCR contained 60 Vbeta and 13 Jbeta primers. Assay used: immunoSEQ multiplex PCR; TCRdb lists only in-frame clones, some missing. Of under 200,000 clones listed, approximately 80% were seen once; the top ten hold around 6.5%. The sample taken for sequencing was PBMCs. The receptors here all came from a male donor in good health and CMV-seropositive.

This chain uses TRBV7-2 with TRBJ2-1, with TRBD2 identical over 13 bases. Germline V gene sequence: CDR1 SGHTA, CDR2 FQGNSA. V lost 1 base to trimming and J lost 6 bases; unmatched junction nucleotides: 9. The CDR3 length is 18 residues. CDR3 in amino acids: CASSLELAGGTGGNEQFF. As DNA, the CDR3 is TGTGCCAGCAGCTTAGAACTAGCGGGAGGGACGGGGGGCAATGAGCAGTTCTTC.

V and J are TRBV15 and TRBJ1-3; D possibly corresponds to TRBD1 (6 bases). The CDR3 length is 16 residues. Germline lookup yields CDR1 LNHNV and CDR2 YYDKDF (reference sequence). V was pared by 5 bases and J by 4 bases, with 18 bases between. In nucleotides, the CDR3 is TGTGCCACCAGCGGATGGTCCACAGGGACAGGAAACACCATATATTTT. Residues: CATSGWSTGTGNTIYF.

The chain carries TRBV6-5 and TRBJ1-2, with 7 bases lining up with TRBD1. This CDR3 region has 13 residues. The trim removed 5 bases at V and 4 bases at J, leaving 4 bases unmatched. Looked up from germline, CDR1 is MNHEY and CDR2 is SVGAGI. The chain's CDR3 is CASSPDRFYGYTF. The CDR3 DNA is TGTGCCAGCAGTCCGGACAGGTTCTATGGCTACACCTTC.

The J gene is TRBJ2-5, the V gene TRBV10-2; D is perhaps TRBD1 (6 bases). V lost 4 bases and J 5 bases, leaving 11 bases between the germline ends. This CDR3 has 13 residues. CDR1 is WSHSY and CDR2 is SAAADI in the germline V gene. CDR3 protein: CASSGGPQETQYF. CDR3 in DNA: TGCGCCAGCAGTGGGGGGCCCCAGGAGACCCAGTACTTC.

The gene calls are TRBV11-2 and TRBJ2-5; D remains unclear. CDR3 size: 15 residues. Germline CDR1 and CDR2: SGHAT and FQNNGV. Trimming shortened V by 5 bases and J by 1 base, and 14 bases separated the two germline ends. The CDR3 DNA reads as TGTGCCAGCAGCCAAGTACCGACTTCCCAAGAGACCCAGTACTTC. This sequence encodes CASSQVPTSQETQYF.

This sequence joins TRBV28 and TRBJ1-5; D not certain. Trimming removed 7 bases from V and 0 bases from J, with 7 bases in between. CDR3 length equals 13 residues. Germline CDR1 and CDR2: MDHEN and SYDVKM. The CDR3 DNA follows: TGTGCCAGCAAGAGGCTTAGCAATCAGCCCCAGCATTTT. Protein sequence: CASKRLSNQPQHF.

A single count supports this clone. The V call is TRBV7-2, the J call TRBJ2-1, with D tentatively TRBD2 (6 bases). Trimming pared 3 bases from V and 3 bases from J, leaving 9 bases between. Germline lookup yields CDR1 SGHTA and CDR2 FQGNSA. The CDR3 consists of 14 residues. CDR3: CASSFSGVYNEQFF. The CDR3 region has the DNA TGTGCCAGCAGCTTTTCGGGAGTCTACAATGAGCAGTTCTTC.

This clone was detected only once. The chain joins TRBV5-8 to TRBJ1-5; 8 bases line up with TRBD1. V lost 4 bases, J lost 3 bases, and 3 bases stayed unmatched. Germline-derived CDR1 and CDR2 are SGHTS and YDEGEE. This CDR3 contains 14 residues. The DNA for the CDR3 is TGTGCCAGCAGCCGGACAGGGATCAATCAGCCCCAGCATTTT. This translates into CASSRTGINQPQHF.

This chain uses TRBV7-2 with TRBJ2-2; D is perhaps TRBD2 (6 bases). CDR3 size: 15 residues. Per germline, CDR1 SGHTA and CDR2 FQGNSA. Trimming pared 3 bases from V and 3 bases from J, leaving 11 bases between. DNA for the CDR3: TGTGCCAGCAGCTTTGGGGGGTCGGACACCGGGGAGCTGTTTTTT. Encoded protein: CASSFGGSDTGELFF.